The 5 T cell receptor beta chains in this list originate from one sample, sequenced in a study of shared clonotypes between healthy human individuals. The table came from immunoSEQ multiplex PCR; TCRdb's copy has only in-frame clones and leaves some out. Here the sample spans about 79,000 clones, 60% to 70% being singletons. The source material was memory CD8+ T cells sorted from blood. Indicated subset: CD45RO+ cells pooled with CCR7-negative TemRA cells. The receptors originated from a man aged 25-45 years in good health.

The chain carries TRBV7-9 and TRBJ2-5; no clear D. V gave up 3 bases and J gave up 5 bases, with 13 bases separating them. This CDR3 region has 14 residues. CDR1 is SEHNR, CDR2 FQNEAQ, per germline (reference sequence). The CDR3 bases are TGTGCCAGCAGCTTGGCCGGGTTTAGGGAGACCCAGTACTTC. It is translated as CASSLAGFRETQYF.

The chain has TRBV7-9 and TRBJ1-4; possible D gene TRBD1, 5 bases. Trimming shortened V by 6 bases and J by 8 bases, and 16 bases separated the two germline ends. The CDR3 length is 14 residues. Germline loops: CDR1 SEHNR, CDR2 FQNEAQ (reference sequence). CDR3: CASRAGTTAEKLFF. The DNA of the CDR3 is TGTGCCAGCAGAGCCGGGACCACAGCGGAAAAACTGTTTTTT.

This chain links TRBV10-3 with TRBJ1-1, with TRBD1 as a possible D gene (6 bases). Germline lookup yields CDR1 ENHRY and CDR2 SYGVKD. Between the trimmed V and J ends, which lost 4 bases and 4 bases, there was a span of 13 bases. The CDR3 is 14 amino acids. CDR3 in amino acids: CAISAGTMGTEAFF. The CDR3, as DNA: TGTGCCATCAGTGCCGGGACAATGGGCACTGAAGCTTTCTTT.

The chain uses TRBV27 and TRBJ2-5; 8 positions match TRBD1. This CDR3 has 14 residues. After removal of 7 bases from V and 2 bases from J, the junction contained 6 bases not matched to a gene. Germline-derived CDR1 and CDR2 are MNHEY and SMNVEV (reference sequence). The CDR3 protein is CASKIGQGQETQYF. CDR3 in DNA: TGTGCCAGCAAGATTGGACAGGGACAAGAGACCCAGTACTTC.

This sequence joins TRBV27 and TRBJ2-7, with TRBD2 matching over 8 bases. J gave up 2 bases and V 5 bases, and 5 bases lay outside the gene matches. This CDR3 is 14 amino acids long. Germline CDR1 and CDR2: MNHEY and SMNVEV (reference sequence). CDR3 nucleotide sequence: TGTGCCAGCAGTCAAATAGCGGGACCCTACGAGCAGTACTTC. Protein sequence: CASSQIAGPYEQYF.